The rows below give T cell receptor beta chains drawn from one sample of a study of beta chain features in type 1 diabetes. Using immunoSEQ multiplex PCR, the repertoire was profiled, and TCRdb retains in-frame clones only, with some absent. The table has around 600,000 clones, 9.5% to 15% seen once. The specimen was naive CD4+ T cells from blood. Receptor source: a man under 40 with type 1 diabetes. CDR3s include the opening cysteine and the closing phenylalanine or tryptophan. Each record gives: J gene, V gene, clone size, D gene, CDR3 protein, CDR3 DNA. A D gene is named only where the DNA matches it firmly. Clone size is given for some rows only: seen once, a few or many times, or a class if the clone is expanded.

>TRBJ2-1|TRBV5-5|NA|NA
CASSAEVSYNEQFF
TGTGCCAGCAGCGCCGAGGTCTCCTACAATGAGCAGTTCTTC
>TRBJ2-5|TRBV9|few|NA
CASSVAPVQETQYF
TGTGCCAGCAGCGTAGCGCCGGTTCAAGAGACCCAGTACTTC
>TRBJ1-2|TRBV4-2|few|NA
CASSQATGGPLYGYTF
TGTGCCAGCAGCCAAGCGACCGGGGGACCCCTATATGGCTACACCTTC
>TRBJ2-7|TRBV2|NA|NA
CASSPNSRLPYEQYF
TGTGCCAGCAGCCCGAATTCTCGCCTCCCCTACGAGCAGTACTTC
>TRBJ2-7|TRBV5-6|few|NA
CASSWRDGTYEQYF
TGTGCCAGCAGCTGGCGGGACGGGACCTACGAGCAGTACTTC
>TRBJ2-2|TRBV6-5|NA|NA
CASSQEKYTGELFF
TGTGCCAGCAGCCAGGAAAAGTACACCGGGGAGCTGTTTTTT
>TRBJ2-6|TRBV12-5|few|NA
CASGTGPLGGANVLTF
TGTGCTAGTGGAACCGGGCCCCTGGGTGGGGCCAACGTCCTGACTTTC
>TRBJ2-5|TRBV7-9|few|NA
CASSLGPRGQETQYF
TGTGCCAGCAGCTTAGGGCCTAGAGGTCAAGAGACCCAGTACTTC
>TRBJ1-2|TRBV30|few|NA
CAWSVRIRSNYGYTF
TGTGCCTGGAGTGTACGCATCAGATCCAACTATGGCTACACCTTC
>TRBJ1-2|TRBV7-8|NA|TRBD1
CASGTGDGYTF
TGTGCCAGCGGGACAGGGGATGGCTACACCTTC
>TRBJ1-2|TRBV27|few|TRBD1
CASSLSRRGRGYTF
TGTGCCAGCAGTTTATCGAGGAGGGGGCGGGGCTACACCTTC
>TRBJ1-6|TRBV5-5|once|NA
CASSLQGNSPLHF
TGTGCCAGCAGCTTGCAGGGGAATTCACCCCTCCACTTT
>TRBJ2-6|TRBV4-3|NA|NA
CASSQDGPGTGANVLTF
TGCGCCAGCAGCCAAGATGGGCCAGGGACTGGGGCCAACGTCCTGACTTTC
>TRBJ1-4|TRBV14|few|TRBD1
CASSLTVGQINEKLFF
TGTGCCAGCAGCCTGACAGTGGGACAGATAAATGAAAAACTGTTTTTT
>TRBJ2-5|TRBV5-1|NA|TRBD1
CASSSWTGHQETQYF
TGCGCCAGCAGCTCTTGGACAGGGCACCAAGAGACCCAGTACTTC
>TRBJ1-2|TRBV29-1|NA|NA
CSVEKARRYGYTF
TGCAGCGTTGAAAAGGCGAGGAGATATGGCTACACCTTC
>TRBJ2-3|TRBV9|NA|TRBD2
CASSVLAGVTTDTQYF
TGTGCCAGCAGCGTTCTAGCGGGGGTTACCACAGATACGCAGTATTTT
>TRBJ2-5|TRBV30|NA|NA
CAWSPLGAQYF
TGTGCCTGGAGTCCCCTCGGGGCCCAGTACTTC
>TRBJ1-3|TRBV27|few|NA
CASSLSLRENTIYF
TGTGCCAGCAGTTTATCCCTCCGAGAAAACACCATATATTTT
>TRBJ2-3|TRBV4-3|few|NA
CASSHQNTDTQYF
TGCGCCAGCAGCCACCAGAACACAGATACGCAGTATTTT
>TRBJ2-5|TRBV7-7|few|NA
CASSLEPRPETQYF
TGTGCTAGCAGCTTAGAACCTCGTCCCGAGACCCAGTACTTC
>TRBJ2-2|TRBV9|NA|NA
CASSVGVYRSDTGELFF
TGTGCCAGCAGCGTAGGAGTGTACAGGTCGGACACCGGGGAGCTGTTTTTT
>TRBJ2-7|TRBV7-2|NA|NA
CASSLRQGIVYEQYF
TGTGCCAGCAGCTTAAGGCAGGGCATAGTCTACGAGCAGTACTTC
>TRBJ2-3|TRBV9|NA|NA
CASSVGRWPPDTQYF
TGTGCCAGCAGCGTAGGAAGGTGGCCACCAGATACGCAGTATTTT
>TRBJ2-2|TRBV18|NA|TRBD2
CASSQRGITNTGELFF
TGTGCCAGCTCACAGCGGGGTATCACGAACACCGGGGAGCTGTTTTTT
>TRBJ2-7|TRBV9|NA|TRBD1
CASSPRDSNYEQYF
TGTGCCAGCAGCCCCCGGGACAGCAACTACGAGCAGTACTTC
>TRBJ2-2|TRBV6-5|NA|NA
CASRDTANTGELFF
TGTGCCAGCAGGGACACCGCGAACACCGGGGAGCTGTTTTTT
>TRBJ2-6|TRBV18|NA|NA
CASSPLGISGANVLTF
TGTGCCAGCTCACCGTTGGGCATCTCTGGGGCCAACGTCCTGACTTTC
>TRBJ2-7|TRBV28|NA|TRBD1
CASSSLQGQYEQYF
TGTGCCAGCAGCTCCCTCCAGGGACAGTACGAGCAGTACTTC
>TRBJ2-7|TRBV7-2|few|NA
CASSLGTHSYEQYF
TGTGCCAGCAGCTTAGGGACACACTCCTACGAGCAGTACTTC
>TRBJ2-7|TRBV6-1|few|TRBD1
CASMTGGVPYEQYF
TGTGCCAGCATGACAGGGGGAGTTCCCTACGAGCAGTACTTC
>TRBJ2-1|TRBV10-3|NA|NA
CAISGGETSWDEQFF
TGTGCCATCAGTGGAGGGGAAACTAGCTGGGATGAGCAGTTCTTC
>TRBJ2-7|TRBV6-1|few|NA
CASSEPDREQYF
TGTGCCAGCAGTGAACCCGACCGGGAGCAGTACTTC
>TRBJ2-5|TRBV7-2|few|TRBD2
CASSFGGLAETQYF
TGTGCCAGCAGCTTCGGGGGACTAGCAGAGACCCAGTACTTC
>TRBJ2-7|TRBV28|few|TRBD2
CASNTPSGGAYEQYF
TGTGCCAGCAATACACCCAGCGGGGGAGCCTACGAGCAGTACTTC
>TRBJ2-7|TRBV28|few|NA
CASSLDGTHYEQYF
TGTGCCAGCAGTTTAGACGGAACCCACTACGAGCAGTACTTC
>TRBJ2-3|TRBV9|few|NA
CASSVSSSPVDTQYF
TGTGCCAGCAGCGTATCTAGTAGCCCCGTAGATACGCAGTATTTT
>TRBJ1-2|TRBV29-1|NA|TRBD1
CSVLTGDYGYTF
TGCAGCGTTTTGACAGGGGACTATGGCTACACCTTC
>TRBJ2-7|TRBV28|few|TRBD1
CASRPTGEYEQYF
TGTGCCAGCAGACCTACAGGGGAGTACGAGCAGTACTTC
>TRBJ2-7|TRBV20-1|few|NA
CSARVGYEQYF
TGCAGTGCCAGAGTCGGGTACGAGCAGTACTTC
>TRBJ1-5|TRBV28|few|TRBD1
CASRGTASNQPQHF
TGTGCCAGCCGCGGGACAGCGAGCAATCAGCCCCAGCATTTT
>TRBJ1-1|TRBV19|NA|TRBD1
CATDPRQGAVGTEAFF
TGTGCCACCGATCCCAGACAGGGGGCTGTGGGCACTGAAGCTTTCTTT
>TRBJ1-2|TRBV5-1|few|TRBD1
CASSPDRGNGYTF
TGCGCCAGCAGCCCGGACAGGGGAAATGGCTACACCTTC
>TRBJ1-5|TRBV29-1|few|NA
CSVAWRTPNSNQPQHF
TGCAGCGTTGCATGGAGGACACCGAATAGCAATCAGCCCCAGCATTTT